Listed below are T cell receptor beta chains from one sample, sequenced in a study of spatial heterogeneity in lung cancer. MiXCR was run by TCRdb on the 5' RACE reads, yielding one entry per CDR3 protein. This table has 18,000 or so distinct CDR3 sequences, around 9.6% appearing once. The specimen comprised PBMCs, sampled at follow-up. The receptors derive from a male donor with early-stage non-small cell lung cancer. CDR3s include the opening cysteine and the closing phenylalanine or tryptophan. A D gene is named only where the DNA matches it firmly. Only some rows state a clone size, as once, few, many or a class for expanded clones.

clone_size	j_call	d_call	v_call	cdr3_aa	cdr3_nt
many	TRBJ2-5	TRBD2	TRBV13	CASSPPGLAGQETQYF	TGTGCCAGCAGCCCCCCGGGACTAGCGGGTCAAGAGACCCAGTACTTC
many	TRBJ2-7	TRBD1	TRBV28	CASSLPKTGTYEQYF	TGTGCCAGCAGTTTACCCAAGACAGGGACCTACGAGCAGTACTTC
-	TRBJ1-6	-	TRBV20-1	CSAASGGQKLNSPLHF	TGCAGTGCTGCCAGCGGGGGTCAGAAGCTCAATTCACCCCTCCACTTT
once	TRBJ1-1	-	TRBV6-2/TRBV6-3	CASSYSTEAFF	TGTGCCAGCAGTTATAGCACTGAAGCTTTCTTT
-	TRBJ2-1	-	TRBV28	CASSLGAAGYNEQFF	TGTGCCAGCAGTTTGGGGGCAGCTGGGTACAATGAGCAGTTCTTC
few	TRBJ2-3	-	TRBV5-1	CASSLGGYTDTQYF	TGCGCCAGCAGCTTGGGGGGATACACAGATACGCAGTATTTT
-	TRBJ2-1	TRBD2	TRBV6-1	CASSEELAGGHEQFF	TGTGCCAGCAGTGAAGAACTAGCGGGGGGCCATGAGCAGTTCTTC
many	TRBJ2-5	TRBD1	TRBV7-8	CASSLASRQGIDGETQYF	TGTGCCAGCAGCTTAGCGTCGAGACAGGGGATCGACGGGGAGACCCAGTACTTC
many	TRBJ2-1	TRBD2	TRBV7-9	CASSSRGGGFNEQFF	TGTGCCAGCAGCTCCCGGGGGGGCGGCTTCAATGAGCAGTTCTTC
many	TRBJ1-2	-	TRBV7-9	CASSLEGYGYTF	TGTGCCAGCAGCTTAGAGGGCTATGGCTACACCTTC
-	TRBJ1-1	TRBD1	TRBV10-1	CASIWGTGGFGTEAFF	TGCGCCAGCATCTGGGGGACAGGCGGATTCGGCACTGAAGCTTTCTTT
-	TRBJ2-3	TRBD2	TRBV20-1	CSAPPTSRSVTDTQYF	TGCAGTGCCCCCCCGACTAGCCGTTCGGTAACAGATACGCAGTATTTT
few	TRBJ2-3	TRBD1	TRBV19	CASSSDRGLGTDTQYF	TGTGCCAGTAGTAGCGACAGGGGGCTGGGCACAGATACGCAGTATTTT
-	TRBJ2-3	TRBD2	TRBV20-1	CSARDLAGGLPKDTQYF	TGCAGTGCTAGAGATCTAGCGGGGGGGCTGCCAAAAGATACGCAGTATTTT
many	TRBJ1-6	-	TRBV29-1	CSVRDGHPPQEVHF	TGCAGCGTTCGTGATGGACATCCCCCACAAGAAGTCCACTTT
many	TRBJ1-5	-	TRBV6-2/TRBV6-3	CASSYSNNQPQHF	TGTGCCAGCAGTTACTCGAACAACCAGCCCCAGCATTTT
many	TRBJ1-1	TRBD1	TRBV4-3	CASSQAPGRGLLTEAFF	TGCGCCAGCAGCCAAGCCCCTGGCAGGGGGCTATTGACTGAAGCTTTCTTT
many	TRBJ2-7	TRBD1	TRBV19	CASSWGTGFSYEQYF	TGTGCCAGTAGTTGGGGGACAGGCTTCTCCTACGAGCAGTACTTC
few	TRBJ2-7	TRBD1	TRBV29-1	CSVRGQETYEQYF	TGCAGCGTCAGGGGACAGGAAACCTACGAGCAGTACTTC
many	TRBJ2-3	-	TRBV6-2/TRBV6-3	CASSYPRGARTDTQYF	TGTGCCAGCAGTTACCCCCGGGGGGCCCGCACAGATACGCAGTATTTT
many	TRBJ2-7	-	TRBV6-1	CASSETADPSYEQYF	TGTGCCAGCAGTGAAACGGCAGATCCCTCCTACGAGCAGTACTTC
many	TRBJ2-7	-	TRBV25-1	CASSTGTYEQYF	TGTGCCAGCAGTACAGGGACCTACGAGCAGTACTTC
-	TRBJ2-7	-	TRBV5-1	CASTEGPGPLYEQYF	TGCGCCAGCACCGAGGGACCGGGACCTCTCTACGAGCAGTACTTC
-	TRBJ2-6	-	TRBV11-2	CASSRGGNGANVLTF	TGTGCCAGCAGCCGTGGGGGCAACGGGGCCAACGTCCTGACTTTC
few	TRBJ2-1	TRBD2	TRBV2	CASRQAGGPYNEQFF	TGTGCCAGCCGCCAAGCGGGGGGACCCTACAATGAGCAGTTCTTC
many	TRBJ1-5	-	TRBV12-3/TRBV12-4	CASSSAPGNQPQHF	TGTGCCAGCAGTTCCGCACCAGGGAATCAGCCCCAGCATTTT
many	TRBJ2-7	-	TRBV4-1	CASSQGAGDYEQYF	TGCGCCAGCAGCCAAGGAGCAGGGGACTACGAGCAGTACTTC
many	TRBJ1-6	TRBD1	TRBV7-9	CASSETGVDSPLHF	TGTGCCAGCAGCGAGACAGGGGTAGATTCACCCCTCCACTTT
many	TRBJ2-1	-	TRBV28	CASEGPTYNEQFF	TGTGCCAGCGAGGGCCCGACCTACAATGAGCAGTTCTTC
-	TRBJ1-2	-	TRBV13	CASKVGPDYGYTF	TGTGCCAGCAAAGTGGGACCCGACTATGGCTACACCTTC
-	TRBJ1-1	TRBD1	TRBV29-1	CSAMDRVNTEAFF	TGCAGCGCTATGGACAGGGTAAACACTGAAGCTTTCTTT
many	TRBJ1-2	-	TRBV12-3/TRBV12-4	CASSPGREVYGYTF	TGTGCCAGCTCACCCGGCAGGGAAGTTTATGGCTACACCTTC
-	TRBJ2-7	-	TRBV10-2	CASSESVGLGSYEQYF	TGCGCCAGCAGTGAGTCGGTGGGTTTGGGCTCCTACGAGCAGTACTTC
-	TRBJ2-3	TRBD2	TRBV18	CASSPIAGGLTDTQYF	TGTGCCAGCTCACCAATTGCGGGGGGCCTCACAGATACGCAGTATTTT
many	TRBJ2-1	TRBD2	TRBV29-1	CSVGLAGDGEQFF	TGCAGCGTGGGACTAGCGGGAGACGGTGAGCAGTTCTTC
many	TRBJ1-1	-	TRBV5-6	CASSGGPGRKAFF	TGTGCCAGCAGCGGGGGGCCGGGACGGAAAGCTTTCTTT